The 23 T cell receptor beta chains below were found in one sample sequenced in a study of cytomegalovirus exposure and HLA in healthy donors. The primer mix had 60 Vbeta and 13 Jbeta primers. Assay used: immunoSEQ multiplex PCR; TCRdb lists only in-frame clones, some missing. The specimen's table records more than 45,000 clones. The sample comprised PBMCs. All receptors derive from a woman aged 40-49 years in good health and CMV-seronegative.

The chain employs TRBV29-1 and TRBJ2-5; D is possibly TRBD2 (7 bases). The CDR3 spans 13 residues. Trimming cost V 3 bases and J 5 bases, with 13 bases left between them. CDR1 and CDR2 from the germline V gene are SQVTM and ANQGSEA. This CDR3 is CSVEEGGGETQYF. The CDR3, as DNA: TGCAGCGTTGAGGAGGGGGGAGGGGAGACCCAGTACTTC.

The V gene is TRBV4-1, the J gene TRBJ2-3; D possibly corresponds to TRBD2 (5 bases). Germline lookup yields CDR1 MGHRA and CDR2 YSYEKL. V lost 1 base to trimming and J lost 2 bases, with 16 bases between them. The CDR3 runs to 17 residues. CDR3 nucleotide sequence: TGCGCCAGCAGCCAAGGGGAGCCGGCAGCTTTCACAGATACGCAGTATTTT. It translates to CASSQGEPAAFTDTQYF.

V gene TRBV9 combines with J gene TRBJ2-7, with TRBD2 matching over 12 bases. The trim removed 3 bases at V and 1 base at J, leaving 8 bases unmatched. The CDR3 runs to 17 residues. Germline CDR1 and CDR2: SGDLS and YYNGEE. The CDR3 is CASSAGITSGRSYEQYF. CDR3 nucleotide sequence: TGTGCCAGCAGCGCGGGTATTACTAGCGGGAGGTCCTACGAGCAGTACTTC.

The V and J genes are TRBV4-3 and TRBJ2-7; the D gene is possibly TRBD2 (6 bases). Trimming took off 1 base at V and 4 bases at J, with 14 bases between the two ends. The CDR3 loop spans 15 amino acids. From germline, CDR1 is LGHNA and CDR2 YSLEER. CDR3 sequence reads: CASSQAGRGKYEQYF. As DNA, the CDR3 is TGCGCCAGCAGCCAAGCGGGACGGGGGAAGTACGAGCAGTACTTC.

The chain employs TRBV7-2 and TRBJ1-1, with 9 bases aligning to TRBD1. With V trimmed by 5 bases and J by 4 bases, 11 bases remained unmatched. This CDR3 is built from 16 residues. Germline lookup yields CDR1 SGHTA and CDR2 FQGNSA. For the CDR3, the DNA is TGTGCCAGCAGCCAACAGGGGGCCCTTCAATTCACTGAAGCTTTCTTT. Translation: CASSQQGALQFTEAFF.

CDR3 bases: TGTGCCAGCAGTTACAGGGAGGACAACTATGGCTACACCTTC. This codes for CASSYREDNYGYTF. The chain recombines TRBV6-5 with TRBJ1-2, with D uncertain. The germline V gene has CDR1 MNHEY and CDR2 SVGAGI. This CDR3 region has 14 residues. Trimming removed 2 bases from V and 2 bases from J, with 9 bases in between.

CDR3 loop: CSARAYYEQYF. The DNA for the CDR3 is TGCAGTGCTAGAGCCTACTACGAGCAGTACTTC. V usage is TRBV20-1 and J usage is TRBJ2-7; D remains unclear. V lost 1 base, J lost 3 bases, and 4 bases lay in between. Germline assignment: CDR1 DFQATT and CDR2 SNEGSKA (reference sequence). CDR3 length equals 11 residues.

The CDR3 DNA reads as TGTGCCAGCAGCCCGAGGGGGGACAGGGGAGGGTATGGCTACACCTTC. Its protein product is CASSPRGDRGGYGYTF. The chain recombines TRBV9 with TRBJ1-2; TRBD1 aligns across 10 bases. The CDR3 length is 16 residues. Trimming took 4 bases from V and 5 from J; bases not matched to a gene: 11. Germline V lookup: CDR1 SGDLS, CDR2 YYNGEE.

The chain uses TRBV19 and TRBJ1-2; D possibly corresponds to TRBD1 (6 bases). Trimming stripped 6 bases from V and 2 bases from J, with 10 bases between. Germline CDR1 and CDR2: LNHDA and SQIVND (reference sequence). The CDR3 spans 13 residues. This chain's CDR3 is CASRPGQNYGYTF. The DNA of the CDR3 is TGTGCCAGTAGACCGGGACAAAACTATGGCTACACCTTC.

This rearrangement joins TRBV7-9 to TRBJ2-1, with 9 bases lining up with TRBD2. Trimming removed 3 bases from V and 9 bases from J; junction bases left unmatched: 6. Per the germline V gene, CDR1 is SEHNR and CDR2 is FQNEAQ (reference sequence). This CDR3 contains 14 residues. The CDR3 protein is CASSFELAGVEQFF. The CDR3, as DNA: TGTGCCAGCAGCTTTGAACTAGCGGGCGTTGAGCAGTTCTTC.

The CDR3 protein is CASSLGLADTDTQYF. CDR3 nucleotides: TGCGCCAGCAGCTTGGGACTAGCGGATACAGATACGCAGTATTTT. The chain joins TRBV5-1 to TRBJ2-3, with TRBD2 matching 9 bases. The CDR3 loop spans 15 amino acids. CDR1 and CDR2 from the germline V gene are SGHRS and YFSETQ. Losses at the gene ends were 0 bases for V and 3 bases for J; bases not matched to a gene: 2.

This chain uses TRBV30 with TRBJ1-1; no clear D. Germline CDR1 GTSNPN, CDR2 SVGIG (reference sequence). CDR3 length equals 13 residues. V was shortened by 4 bases and J by 5 bases, with 14 bases between the two germline ends. This CDR3 is CAWMTREKTEAFF. The CDR3 DNA reads TGTGCCTGGATGACTAGGGAGAAAACTGAAGCTTTCTTT.

Here the CDR3 reads CASSYAGTENYGYTF. DNA of the CDR3: TGTGCCAGCAGTTACGCCGGGACAGAGAACTATGGCTACACCTTC. The genes are TRBV6-5 and TRBJ1-2; 7 bases are shared with TRBD1. The CDR3 length is 15 residues. The V gene end was trimmed by 2 bases and the J gene end by 2 bases; junction bases not matched to a gene: 5. Germline V gene lookup returns CDR1 MNHEY and CDR2 SVGAGI.

The chain is built from TRBV28 and TRBJ2-5; 9 positions agree with TRBD2. This CDR3 region has 15 residues. Germline CDR1 MDHEN, CDR2 SYDVKM. With V trimmed by 4 bases and J by 5 bases, 8 bases remained unmatched. In DNA form, the CDR3 reads TGTGCCAGCAGTTCGGGCGGGAGGGCCCGGGAGACCCAGTACTTC. Its translation: CASSSGGRARETQYF.

This rearrangement joins TRBV6-5 to TRBJ2-7; 9 bases match TRBD1. Looked up from germline, CDR1 is MNHEY and CDR2 is SVGAGI. The trim removed 8 bases at V and 2 bases at J, leaving 7 bases unmatched. This CDR3 contains 14 residues. The CDR3 is CASSTWTGAYEQYF. The CDR3 region has the DNA TGTGCCAGCTCAACCTGGACAGGGGCCTACGAGCAGTACTTC.

The chain carries TRBV7-3 and TRBJ2-7; the D gene is possibly TRBD1 (5 bases). Germline V gene lookup returns CDR1 SGHTA and CDR2 FQGTGA. Trimming took off 3 bases at V and 6 bases at J, with 12 bases between the two ends. The CDR3 loop spans 13 amino acids. The CDR3 nucleotides are TGTGCCAGCAGCTTCTCCAGGGTGAGCGAGCAGTACTTC. Translating gives CASSFSRVSEQYF. Full variable domain (rest looked up from reference TRBV7-3 and TRBJ2-7): GAGVSQTPSNKVTEKGKYVELRCDPISGHTALYWYRQSLGQGPEFLIYFQGTGAADDSGLPNDRFFAVRPEGSVSTLKIQRTERGDSAVYLCASSFSRVSEQYFGPGTRLTVT.

This CDR3 reads CASSPYSEDYGYTF. Written as DNA, the CDR3 is TGCGCCAGCAGCCCCTATAGCGAAGACTATGGCTACACCTTC. The chain has TRBV5-1 and TRBJ1-2; D is unresolved. The CDR3 totals 14 residues. CDR1 and CDR2 (germline): SGHRS, YFSETQ. Trimming left V 4 bases short and J 3 bases short, with 13 bases between.

The chain carries TRBV7-2 and TRBJ2-7, with 10 bases fitting TRBD2. Germline trimming cut 4 bases from V and 8 bases from J; bases unmatched to any gene: 8. The CDR3 length is 14 residues. CDR1 is SGHTA and CDR2 is FQGNSA in the germline V gene. The CDR3 DNA reads as TGTGCCAGCAGCTCCCAGGGACTAGCGAATCAGCAGTACTTC. Translated, it gives CASSSQGLANQQYF.

The chain is built from TRBV28 and TRBJ1-1; 7 bases line up with TRBD1. The CDR3 has 14 amino acids. CDR1 and CDR2 (germline): MDHEN, SYDVKM. The V and J ends lost 2 bases and 3 bases, in that order; junction bases with no gene match: 3. DNA of the CDR3: TGTGCCAGCAGTTTACAGGGGGTCGACACTGAAGCTTTCTTT. It codes for CASSLQGVDTEAFF.

The chain recombines TRBV30 with TRBJ1-1; D unclear. The ends were cut back, 2 bases at V and 5 bases at J, with 15 bases in the middle. CDR3 length: 14 residues. CDR1 is GTSNPN, CDR2 SVGIG, per germline (reference sequence). CDR3: CAWSPRVGDTEAFF. Written as DNA, the CDR3 is TGTGCCTGGAGTCCCCGGGTGGGAGATACTGAAGCTTTCTTT.

The rearrangement links TRBV4-3 to TRBJ2-7, with TRBD1 identical over 7 bases. Losses at the gene ends were 0 bases for V and 1 base for J; bases not matched to a gene: 0. The germline CDR1 and CDR2 sequences are LGHNA and YSLEER. This CDR3 region has 14 residues. The CDR3 coding sequence is TGCGCCAGCAGCCAAGAGGGACAGTCCTACGAGCAGTACTTC. It yields the protein CASSQEGQSYEQYF.

The V and J genes are TRBV6-1 and TRBJ2-7, with a tentative D call TRBD1 (5 bases). V shed 6 bases and J shed 4 bases, with 10 bases lying between them. The CDR3 is 12 amino acids. The germline V gene has CDR1 MNHNS and CDR2 SASEGT. CDR3 nucleotide sequence: TGTGCCAGCAGAGTCGACAGTTACGAGCAGTACTTC. Amino acids: CASRVDSYEQYF.

The rearrangement links TRBV7-2 to TRBJ1-1; 8 bases align to TRBD1. Trimming at V came to 1 base and at J to 7 bases, leaving 11 bases not matched to a gene. The CDR3 sequence is 16 residues long. Germline CDR1 SGHTA, CDR2 FQGNSA. Here the CDR3 reads CASSLGGARGLVEAFF. As DNA, the CDR3 is TGTGCCAGCAGCTTAGGGGGCGCCAGGGGGCTGGTTGAAGCTTTCTTT.